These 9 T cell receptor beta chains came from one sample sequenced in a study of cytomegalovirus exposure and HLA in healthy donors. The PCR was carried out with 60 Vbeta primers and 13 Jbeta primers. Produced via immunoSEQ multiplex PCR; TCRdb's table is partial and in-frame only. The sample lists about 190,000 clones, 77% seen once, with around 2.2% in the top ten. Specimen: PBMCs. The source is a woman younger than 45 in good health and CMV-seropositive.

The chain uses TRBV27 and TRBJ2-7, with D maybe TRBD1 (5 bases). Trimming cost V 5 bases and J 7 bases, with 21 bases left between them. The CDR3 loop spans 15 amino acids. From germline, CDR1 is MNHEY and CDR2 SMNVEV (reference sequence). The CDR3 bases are TGTGCCAGCAGTCCGAATAGCAGGGTGATAGGAGAGCAGTACTTC. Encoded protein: CASSPNSRVIGEQYF.

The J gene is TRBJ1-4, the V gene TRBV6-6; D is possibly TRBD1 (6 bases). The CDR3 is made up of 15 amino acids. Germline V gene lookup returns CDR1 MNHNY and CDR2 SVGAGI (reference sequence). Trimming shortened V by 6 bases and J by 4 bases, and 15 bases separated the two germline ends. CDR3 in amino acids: CASRLPGHHNEKLFF. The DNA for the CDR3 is TGTGCCAGCAGGCTTCCGGGACACCATAATGAAAAACTGTTTTTT.

In DNA, the CDR3 is TGTGCCAGCAGCACAACTAATGAAAAACTGTTTTTT. It is translated as CASSTTNEKLFF. The chain links TRBV28 to TRBJ1-4, with D hard to call. The germline gives CDR1 MDHEN, CDR2 SYDVKM. Trimming took off 6 bases at V and 0 bases at J, with 2 bases between the two ends. The CDR3 has 12 amino acids.

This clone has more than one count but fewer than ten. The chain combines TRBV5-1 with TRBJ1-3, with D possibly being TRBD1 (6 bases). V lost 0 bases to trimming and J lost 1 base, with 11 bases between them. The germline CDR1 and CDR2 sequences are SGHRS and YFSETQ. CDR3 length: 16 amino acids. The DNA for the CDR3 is TGCGCCAGCAGCTTGGGGTACAGGGCGTCTGGAAACACCATATATTTT. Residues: CASSLGYRASGNTIYF.

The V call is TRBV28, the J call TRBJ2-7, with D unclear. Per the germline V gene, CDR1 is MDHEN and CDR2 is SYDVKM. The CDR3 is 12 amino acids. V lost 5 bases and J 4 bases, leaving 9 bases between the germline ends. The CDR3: CASSIVSYEQYF. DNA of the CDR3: TGTGCCAGCAGTATTGTGAGTTACGAGCAGTACTTC.

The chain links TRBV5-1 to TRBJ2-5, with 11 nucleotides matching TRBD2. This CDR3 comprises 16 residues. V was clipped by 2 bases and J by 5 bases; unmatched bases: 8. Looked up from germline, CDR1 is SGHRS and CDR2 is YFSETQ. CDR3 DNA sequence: TGCGCCAGCAGCTTCGTTAGCGGGGGGGCACGGGAGACCCAGTACTTC. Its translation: CASSFVSGGARETQYF.

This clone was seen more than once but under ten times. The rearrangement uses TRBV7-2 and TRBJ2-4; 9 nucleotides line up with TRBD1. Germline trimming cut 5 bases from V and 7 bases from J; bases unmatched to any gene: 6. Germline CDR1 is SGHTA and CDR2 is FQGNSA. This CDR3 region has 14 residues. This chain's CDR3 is CASSPDRGVNIQYF. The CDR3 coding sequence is TGTGCCAGCAGCCCTGACAGGGGGGTTAACATTCAGTACTTC.

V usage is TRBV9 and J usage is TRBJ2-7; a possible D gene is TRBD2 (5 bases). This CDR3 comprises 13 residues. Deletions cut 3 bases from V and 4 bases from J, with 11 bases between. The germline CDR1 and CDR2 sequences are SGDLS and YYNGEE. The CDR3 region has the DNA TGTGCCAGCAGCGCGGACTCCAGTTACGAGCAGTACTTC. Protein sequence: CASSADSSYEQYF.

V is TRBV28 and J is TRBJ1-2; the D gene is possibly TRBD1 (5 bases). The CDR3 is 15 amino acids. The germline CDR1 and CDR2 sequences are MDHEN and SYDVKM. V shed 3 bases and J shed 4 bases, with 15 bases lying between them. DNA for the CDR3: TGTGCCAGCAGTTTCACGGGTCGGGGGTCCTATGGCTACACCTTC. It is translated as CASSFTGRGSYGYTF.